One and the same sample provided the 5 T cell receptor beta chains below, sequenced in a study of T cell responses to AZD1222 COVID-19 vaccine. Repertoires were generated with immunoSEQ multiplex PCR, while TCRdb's copy carries only in-frame clones and drops some. The sample has 120,000 to 150,000 clones; roughly 89% are singletons. The sample in question was peripheral blood, obtained 28 days after the second dose of the MenACWY control vaccine. These receptors came from an adult who received the MenACWY meningococcal vaccine as a control.

This chain uses TRBV28 with TRBJ2-7; D is unclear. Germline CDR1 is MDHEN and CDR2 is SYDVKM. This CDR3 has 12 amino acids. The V gene lost 4 bases and the J gene lost 0 bases, with 4 bases spanning the gap. The CDR3 coding sequence is TGTGCCAGCAGTTACGGCTCCTACGAGCAGTACTTC. Protein product: CASSYGSYEQYF.

The chain joins TRBV7-3 to TRBJ2-5; possibly TRBD1 for D (5 bases). The ends were cut back, 5 bases at V and 1 base at J, with 8 bases in the middle. Germline lookup yields CDR1 SGHTA and CDR2 FQGTGA. The CDR3 consists of 13 residues. This CDR3 reads CASSQTGQETQYF. The CDR3 nucleotides are TGTGCCAGCAGCCAAACAGGCCAAGAGACCCAGTACTTC.

V gene TRBV27 combines with J gene TRBJ2-7, with D perhaps matching TRBD1 or TRBD2 (6 bases each). This CDR3 is 14 amino acids long. V dropped 3 bases and J dropped 2 bases, with 11 bases sitting between them. Germline V CDR1 and CDR2: MNHEY, SMNVEV (reference sequence). The CDR3 here is CASSLRGAAYEQYF. Here the CDR3 DNA reads TGTGCCAGCAGTTTGAGGGGGGCCGCCTACGAGCAGTACTTC.

The table lists this clone with a count of one. This sequence joins TRBV5-1 and TRBJ1-1; 8 nucleotides match TRBD1. Germline V CDR1 and CDR2: SGHRS, YFSETQ. The junction had 5 bases not matched to a gene; V was cut back by 1 base and J by 6 bases. The length of the CDR3 is 14 residues. The CDR3 bases are TGCGCCAGCAGCTTGTCAGGGGGCGTGTCTGAAGCTTTCTTT. This codes for CASSLSGGVSEAFF. Variable domain in full (rest from reference TRBV5-1 and TRBJ1-1): KAGVTQTPRYLIKTRGQQVTLSCSPISGHRSVSWYQQTPGQGLQFLFEYFSETQRNKGNFPGRFSGRQFSNSRSEMNVSTLELGDSALYLCASSLSGGVSEAFFGQGTRLTVV.

The rearrangement uses TRBV2 and TRBJ2-5; TRBD2 agrees at 8 bases. The CDR3 covers 16 residues. V trimming: 3 bases; J trimming: 5 bases; junction bases outside the gene matches: 11. The germline V gene encodes CDR1 SNHLY and CDR2 FYNNEI. The CDR3: CASSEGDLSGKETQYF. Written as DNA, the CDR3 is TGTGCCAGCAGTGAGGGGGACCTTAGCGGGAAGGAGACCCAGTACTTC.